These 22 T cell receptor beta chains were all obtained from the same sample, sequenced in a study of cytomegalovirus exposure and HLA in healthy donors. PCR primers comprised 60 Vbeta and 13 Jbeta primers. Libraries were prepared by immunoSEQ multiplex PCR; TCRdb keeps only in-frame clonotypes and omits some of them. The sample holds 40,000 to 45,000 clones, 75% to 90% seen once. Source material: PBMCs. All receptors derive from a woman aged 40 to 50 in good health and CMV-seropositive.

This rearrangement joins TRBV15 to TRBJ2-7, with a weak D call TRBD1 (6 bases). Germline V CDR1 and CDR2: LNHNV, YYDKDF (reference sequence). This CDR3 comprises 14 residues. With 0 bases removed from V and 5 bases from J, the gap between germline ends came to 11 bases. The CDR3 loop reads CATSRDRGGNEQYF. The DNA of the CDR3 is TGTGCCACCAGCAGAGACAGGGGTGGGAACGAGCAGTACTTC.

The chain's CDR3 is CSVTTRLAGGPTDTQYF. DNA for the CDR3: TGCAGCGTTACCACTCGACTAGCGGGAGGGCCCACAGATACGCAGTATTTT. The chain links TRBV29-1 to TRBJ2-3, with 14 bases identical to TRBD2. The CDR3 has 17 residues. Germline trimming cut 5 bases from V and 2 bases from J; bases unmatched to any gene: 9. CDR1 is SQVTM and CDR2 is ANQGSEA in the germline V gene.

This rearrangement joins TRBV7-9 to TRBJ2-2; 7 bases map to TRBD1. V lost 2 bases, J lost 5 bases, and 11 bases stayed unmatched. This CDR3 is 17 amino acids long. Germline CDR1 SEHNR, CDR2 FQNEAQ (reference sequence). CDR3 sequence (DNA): TGTGCCAGCAGCTTACCTCGGCGACAGGGTAAGACCGGGGAGCTGTTTTTT. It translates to CASSLPRRQGKTGELFF.

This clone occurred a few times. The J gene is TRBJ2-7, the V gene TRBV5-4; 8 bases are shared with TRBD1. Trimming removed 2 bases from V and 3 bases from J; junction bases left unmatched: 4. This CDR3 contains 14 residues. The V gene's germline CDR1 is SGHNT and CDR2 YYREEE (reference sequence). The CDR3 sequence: CASSFGTGGYEQYF. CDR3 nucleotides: TGTGCCAGCAGCTTCGGGACAGGAGGCTACGAGCAGTACTTC.

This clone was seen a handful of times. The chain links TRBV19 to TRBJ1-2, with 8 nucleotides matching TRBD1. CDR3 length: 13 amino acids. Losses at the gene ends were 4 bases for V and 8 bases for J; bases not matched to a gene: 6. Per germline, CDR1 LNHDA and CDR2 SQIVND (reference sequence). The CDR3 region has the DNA TGTGCCAGTAGTACGTGGGGGACAGGAGGCTACACCTTC. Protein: CASSTWGTGGYTF. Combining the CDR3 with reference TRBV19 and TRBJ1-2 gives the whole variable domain DGGITQSPKYLFRKEGQNVTLSCEQNLNHDAMYWYRQDPGQGLRLIYYSQIVNDFQKGDIAEGYSVSREKKESFPLTVTSAQKNPTAFYLCASSTWGTGGYTFGSGTRLTVV.

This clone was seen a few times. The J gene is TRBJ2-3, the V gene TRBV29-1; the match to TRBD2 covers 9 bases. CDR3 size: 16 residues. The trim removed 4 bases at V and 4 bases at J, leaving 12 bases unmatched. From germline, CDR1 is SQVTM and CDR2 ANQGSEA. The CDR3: CSVARLRGGSADTQYF. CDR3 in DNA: TGCAGCGTTGCCCGTTTGCGGGGGGGCTCGGCAGATACGCAGTATTTT.

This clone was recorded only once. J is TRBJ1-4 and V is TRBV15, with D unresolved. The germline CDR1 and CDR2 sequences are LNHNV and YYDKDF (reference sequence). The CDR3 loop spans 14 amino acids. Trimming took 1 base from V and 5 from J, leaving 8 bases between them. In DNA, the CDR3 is TGTGCCACCAGCAGAGGAGGAGGAAATGAAAAACTGTTTTTT. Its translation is CATSRGGGNEKLFF.

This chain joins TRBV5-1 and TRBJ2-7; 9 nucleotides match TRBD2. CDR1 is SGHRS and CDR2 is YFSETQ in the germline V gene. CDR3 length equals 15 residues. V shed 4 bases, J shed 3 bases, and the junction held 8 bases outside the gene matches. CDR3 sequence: CASSPPSSGNYEQYF. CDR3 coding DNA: TGCGCCAGCAGCCCCCCGTCTAGCGGGAACTACGAGCAGTACTTC.

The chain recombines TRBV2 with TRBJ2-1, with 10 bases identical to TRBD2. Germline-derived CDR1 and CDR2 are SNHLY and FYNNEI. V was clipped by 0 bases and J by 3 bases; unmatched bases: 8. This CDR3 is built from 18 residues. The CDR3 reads CASSEAAAGGGFYNEQFF. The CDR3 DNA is TGTGCCAGCAGTGAAGCGGCAGCGGGAGGGGGTTTCTACAATGAGCAGTTCTTC.

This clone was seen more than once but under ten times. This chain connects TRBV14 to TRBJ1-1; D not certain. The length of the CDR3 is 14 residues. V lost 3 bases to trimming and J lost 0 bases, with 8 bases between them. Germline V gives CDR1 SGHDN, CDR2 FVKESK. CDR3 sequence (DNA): TGTGCCAGCAGCCAGCCGGGGATGAACACTGAAGCTTTCTTT. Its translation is CASSQPGMNTEAFF.

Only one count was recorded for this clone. CDR3 in DNA: TGTGCCAGCAGCGAAAATGGGGCCAGATGGTTCACCGGGGAGCTGTTTTTT. Residues: CASSENGARWFTGELFF. The chain employs TRBV21-1 and TRBJ2-2; the table's D call, TRBD1, has no DNA check behind it. TRBV21-1 is listed as a pseudogene. This CDR3 contains 17 residues.

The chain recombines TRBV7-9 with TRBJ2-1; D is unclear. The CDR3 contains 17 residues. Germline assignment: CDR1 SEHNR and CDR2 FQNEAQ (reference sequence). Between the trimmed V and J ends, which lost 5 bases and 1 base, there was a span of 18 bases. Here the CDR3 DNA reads TGTGCCAGCAGCCCCACCCCGGGTAGCTCTTCCTACAATGAGCAGTTCTTC. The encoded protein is CASSPTPGSSSYNEQFF.

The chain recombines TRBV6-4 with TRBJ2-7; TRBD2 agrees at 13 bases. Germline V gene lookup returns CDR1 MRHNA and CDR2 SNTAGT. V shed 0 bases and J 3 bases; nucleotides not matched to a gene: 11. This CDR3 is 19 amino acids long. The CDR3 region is CASSDSTGLAGLGDYEQYF. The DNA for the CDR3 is TGTGCCAGCAGTGACTCTACGGGACTAGCGGGACTTGGGGACTACGAGCAGTACTTC.

The CDR3 region is CASIGLAGVNTQYF. DNA of the CDR3: TGTGCCAGCATCGGACTAGCGGGAGTAAATACGCAGTATTTT. The chain couples TRBV5-5 to TRBJ2-3; the match to TRBD2 covers 13 bases. Trimming took 6 bases from V and 7 from J; bases not matched to a gene: 5. CDR3 length: 14 residues. Germline CDR1 SGHKS, CDR2 YYEKEE (reference sequence).

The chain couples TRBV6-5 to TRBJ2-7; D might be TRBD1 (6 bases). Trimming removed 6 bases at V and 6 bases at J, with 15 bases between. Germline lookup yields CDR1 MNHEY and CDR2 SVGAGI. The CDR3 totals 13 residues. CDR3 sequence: CASRKQRGFEQYF. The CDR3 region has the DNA TGTGCCAGCAGGAAACAAAGGGGGTTCGAGCAGTACTTC.

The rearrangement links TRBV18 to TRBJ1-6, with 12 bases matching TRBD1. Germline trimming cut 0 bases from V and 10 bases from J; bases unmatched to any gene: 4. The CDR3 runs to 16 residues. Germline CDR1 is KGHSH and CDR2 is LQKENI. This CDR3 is CASSPPGQGARSPLHF. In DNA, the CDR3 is TGTGCCAGCTCACCACCGGGACAGGGGGCTCGGTCACCCCTCCACTTT.

The CDR3 nucleotides are TGTGCCATCAGTGACCTGTACACCGGGGAGCTGTTTTTT. Translating gives CAISDLYTGELFF. The chain recombines TRBV10-3 with TRBJ2-2, with no clear D. Trimming cost V 3 bases and J 3 bases, with 5 bases left between them. Germline values: CDR1 ENHRY, CDR2 SYGVKD. This CDR3 spans 13 amino acids.

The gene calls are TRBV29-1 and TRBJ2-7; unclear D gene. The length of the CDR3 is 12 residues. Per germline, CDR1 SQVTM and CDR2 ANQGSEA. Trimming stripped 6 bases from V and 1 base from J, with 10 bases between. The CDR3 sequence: CSVAEASYEQYF. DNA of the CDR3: TGCAGCGTCGCCGAGGCGTCCTACGAGCAGTACTTC.

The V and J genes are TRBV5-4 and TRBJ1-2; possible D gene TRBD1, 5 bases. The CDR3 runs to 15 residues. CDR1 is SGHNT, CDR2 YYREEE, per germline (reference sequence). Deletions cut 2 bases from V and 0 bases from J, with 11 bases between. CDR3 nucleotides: TGTGCCAGCAGCTTCGGGGCGGGGGCTAACTATGGCTACACCTTC. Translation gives CASSFGAGANYGYTF.

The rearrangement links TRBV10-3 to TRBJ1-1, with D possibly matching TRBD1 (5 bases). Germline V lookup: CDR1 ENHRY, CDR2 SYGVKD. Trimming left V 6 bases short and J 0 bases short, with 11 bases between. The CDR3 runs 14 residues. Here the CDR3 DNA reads TGTGCCATCAGGGCAGGGCAGGTGAACACTGAAGCTTTCTTT. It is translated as CAIRAGQVNTEAFF.

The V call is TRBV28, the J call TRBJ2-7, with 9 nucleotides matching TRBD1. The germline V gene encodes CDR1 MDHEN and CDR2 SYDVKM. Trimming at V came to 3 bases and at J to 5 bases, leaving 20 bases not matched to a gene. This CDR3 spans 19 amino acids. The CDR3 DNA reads TGTGCCAGCAGTTTCGCCGTAAACAGGGGGCGATTAAGGGGTCACGAGCAGTACTTC. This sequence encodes CASSFAVNRGRLRGHEQYF. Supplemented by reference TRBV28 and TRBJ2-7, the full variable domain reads DVKVTQSSRYLVKRTGEKVFLECVQDMDHENMFWYRQDPGLGLRLIYFSYDVKMKEKGDIPEGYSVSREKKERFSLILESASTNQTSMYLCASSFAVNRGRLRGHEQYFGPGTRLTVT.

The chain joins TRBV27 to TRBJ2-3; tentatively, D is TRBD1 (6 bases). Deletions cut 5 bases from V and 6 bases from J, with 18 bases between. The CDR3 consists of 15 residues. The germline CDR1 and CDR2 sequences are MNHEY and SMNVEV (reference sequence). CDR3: CASSLLRRGFDTQYF. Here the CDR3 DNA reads TGTGCCAGCAGTCTGCTTCGTAGGGGGTTTGATACGCAGTATTTT.